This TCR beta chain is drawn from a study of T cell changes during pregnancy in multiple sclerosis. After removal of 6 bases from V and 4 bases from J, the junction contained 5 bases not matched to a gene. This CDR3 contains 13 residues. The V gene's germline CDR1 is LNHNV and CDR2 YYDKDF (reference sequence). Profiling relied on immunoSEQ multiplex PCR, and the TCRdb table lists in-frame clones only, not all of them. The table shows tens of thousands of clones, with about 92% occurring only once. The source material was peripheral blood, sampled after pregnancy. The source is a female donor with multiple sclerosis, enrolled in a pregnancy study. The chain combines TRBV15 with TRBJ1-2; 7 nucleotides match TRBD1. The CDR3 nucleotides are TGTGCCACCAGGACAGACAGGGCCTATGGCTACACCTTC. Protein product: CATRTDRAYGYTF.